This entry lists 9 T cell receptor beta chains sequenced from one sample in a study of human T cells and chemical hapten exposure. Time point denoted: pre-sensitization, week 0. Treatment reported: therapeutic diphenylcyclopropenone sensitization with weekly scalp DPC. Each CDR3 protein gets one entry after TCRdb re-called the RACE reads with MiXCR. Among 80,000 to 100,000 distinct CDR3 sequences listed, 11% were seen once. Here the sequenced sample was whole blood, taken in connection with sensitization to the hapten diphenylcyclopropenone (DPC). The receptors stem from a woman aged 60-70 years with alopecia areata. Some clones in this sample may be carry-over from other donors' samples.

This rearrangement joins TRBV6-6 to TRBJ2-7; 10 bases agree with TRBD2. This CDR3 spans 14 amino acids. The trim removed 5 bases at V and 5 bases at J, leaving 6 bases unmatched. Germline CDR1 and CDR2: MNHNY and SVGAGI (reference sequence). For the CDR3, the DNA is TGTGCCAGCAGTGAACTAGCGGGGAGGGACGAGCAGTACTTC. Translated: CASSELAGRDEQYF.

V and J are TRBV29-1 and TRBJ2-1, with 7 bases identical to TRBD1. J lost 6 bases, V lost 5 bases, and 7 bases had no gene match. The CDR3 loop spans 13 amino acids. Germline V CDR1 and CDR2: SQVTM, ANQGSEA. CDR3 protein: CSVPHDRANEQFF. The CDR3 DNA follows: TGCAGCGTTCCCCATGACAGGGCCAATGAGCAGTTCTTC.

This clonotype has ten or more counts. This chain connects TRBV20-1 to TRBJ2-5; D might be TRBD1 (6 bases). Germline V CDR1 and CDR2: DFQATT, SNEGSKA (reference sequence). CDR3 length: 12 residues. V lost 1 base and J 5 bases, leaving 8 bases between the germline ends. This CDR3 is CSARGTVETQYF. The DNA for the CDR3 is TGCAGTGCTAGAGGGACAGTGGAGACCCAGTACTTC.

Notes on this clonotype: A clone one base away is much larger, so this may be a read error. The J gene is TRBJ2-3, the V gene TRBV29-1, with D possibly TRBD2 on 5 matching bases. This CDR3 comprises 10 residues. From germline, CDR1 is SQVTM and CDR2 ANQGSEA. Trimming cost V 4 bases and J 10 bases, with 9 bases left between them. The CDR3 coding sequence is TGCAGCGTTGGCCGGGATGCGCAGTATTTT. It encodes CSVGRDAQYF.

This clonotype was seen ten or more times. The gene calls are TRBV29-1 and TRBJ1-6, with a tentative D call TRBD1 (6 bases). There are 13 residues in the CDR3. Germline CDR1 reads SQVTM; CDR2 reads ANQGSEA. V was cut by 4 bases and J by 8 bases, with 12 bases left in between. CDR3 loop: CSVASGGDSPLHF. In nucleotides, the CDR3 is TGCAGCGTTGCCAGTGGGGGCGATTCACCCCTCCACTTT.

The sample holds many counts of this clonotype. This chain joins TRBV7-9 and TRBJ2-7; 7 nucleotides match TRBD1. The CDR3 sequence is 17 residues long. CDR1 and CDR2 (germline): SEHNR, FQNEAQ (reference sequence). The V and J ends lost 0 bases and 2 bases, in that order; junction bases with no gene match: 10. The CDR3 sequence is CASSLAASYRGTYEQYF. The CDR3 DNA follows: TGTGCCAGCAGCTTAGCAGCATCCTACAGGGGTACCTACGAGCAGTACTTC.

This clonotype has a handful of counts. The chain carries TRBV29-1 and TRBJ2-6; D is possibly TRBD1 (5 bases). This CDR3 contains 14 residues. V lost 4 bases and J 0 bases, leaving 7 bases between the germline ends. Germline V gene lookup returns CDR1 SQVTM and CDR2 ANQGSEA. CDR3 residues: CSVGQHSGANVLTF. Written as DNA, the CDR3 is TGCAGCGTTGGACAGCACTCTGGGGCCAACGTCCTGACTTTC.

This clonotype was picked up many times. The chain joins TRBV12-3 or TRBV12-4 to TRBJ1-1; D remains unclear. The V and J ends lost 2 bases and 4 bases respectively, with 8 bases between them. The CDR3 has 13 residues. In DNA form, the CDR3 reads TGTGCCAGCAGTTTATTGGAGGGCACTGAAGCTTTCTTT. Translating it yields CASSLLEGTEAFF.

This clonotype has ten or more counts. The chain employs TRBV19 and TRBJ2-3; no clear D. Germline lookup yields CDR1 LNHDA and CDR2 SQIVND (reference sequence). The length of the CDR3 is 15 residues. Trimming took off 6 bases at V and 3 bases at J, with 16 bases between the two ends. The CDR3 loop is CASRTWGEVTDTQYF. Written as DNA, the CDR3 is TGTGCCAGTAGAACATGGGGTGAAGTAACAGATACGCAGTATTTT.